This is a list of T cell receptor beta chains from one sample in a study of shared clonotypes between healthy human individuals. Clones were read by immunoSEQ multiplex PCR, and TCRdb kept only the in-frame ones, dropping some. The table has around 2,000,000 clones, roughly 94% seen once. The source material was naive CD4+ T cells sorted from blood. The origin of the receptors is a man aged 18-30 years in good health. Each CDR3 is given with its conserved first and last residue. The D gene is left open where the match is weak. A clone size is listed for some rows: how often the clone was seen (once, few, many), or a class if it is expanded.

D gene | clone size | CDR3 length | J gene | V gene | CDR3 protein | CDR3 DNA
. | . | 12 | TRBJ1-5 | TRBV7-2 | CASSGALGPQHF | TGTGCCAGCAGCGGGGCCCTTGGGCCCCAGCATTTT
TRBD1 | . | 15 | TRBJ1-6 | TRBV30 | CAWSVVPGGNSPLHF | TGTGCCTGGAGTGTTGTCCCAGGGGGTAATTCACCCCTCCACTTT
TRBD1 | . | 12 | TRBJ1-1 | TRBV30 | CAWLQGATEAFF | TGTGCCTGGCTGCAGGGGGCTACTGAAGCTTTCTTT
. | . | 14 | TRBJ2-1 | TRBV10-3 | CAISTGPRHNEQFF | TGTGCCATCAGTACCGGCCCCAGGCACAATGAGCAGTTCTTC
TRBD2 | . | 15 | TRBJ2-7 | TRBV13 | CASSLNREVSYEQYF | TGTGCCAGCAGCTTAAATCGGGAGGTTTCCTACGAGCAGTACTTC
. | . | 13 | TRBJ1-2 | TRBV27 | CASKLDTNYGYTF | TGTGCCAGCAAACTAGATACAAACTATGGCTACACCTTC
. | . | 16 | TRBJ1-5 | TRBV19 | CASSIGAARGNQPQHF | TGTGCCAGTAGTATAGGAGCCGCCAGGGGCAATCAGCCCCAGCATTTT
. | once | 14 | TRBJ2-6 | TRBV18 | CASSPGFEANVLTF | TGTGCCAGCTCCCCAGGGTTTGAGGCCAACGTCCTGACTTTC
TRBD2 | . | 17 | TRBJ2-3 | TRBV5-1 | CASSFSGGAAGTDTQYF | TGCGCCAGCAGCTTTAGCGGGGGGGCCGCAGGAACAGATACGCAGTATTTT
. | . | 15 | TRBJ1-5 | TRBV5-1 | CASSWGDGSNQPQHF | TGCGCCAGCAGCTGGGGGGACGGAAGCAATCAGCCCCAGCATTTT
TRBD2 | . | 14 | TRBJ2-7 | TRBV18 | CASSPTSGNYEQYF | TGTGCCAGCTCACCGACTAGCGGGAACTACGAGCAGTACTTC
. | . | 14 | TRBJ2-2 | TRBV7-2 | CASSPGPSAGELFF | TGTGCCAGCAGCCCGGGGCCCTCCGCAGGGGAGCTGTTTTTT
. | . | 15 | TRBJ1-5 | TRBV9 | CASSYEGLSNQPQHF | TGTGCCAGCAGTTATGAAGGTTTGAGCAATCAGCCCCAGCATTTT
. | once | 15 | TRBJ1-2 | TRBV11-2 | CASSLRTEEPGGYTF | TGTGCCAGCAGCTTAAGGACAGAGGAACCCGGCGGCTACACCTTC
TRBD2 | . | 15 | TRBJ2-1 | TRBV2 | CASSGLLAGYNEQFF | TGTGCCAGCAGTGGGCTTCTAGCGGGCTACAATGAGCAGTTCTTC
TRBD1 | . | 15 | TRBJ1-4 | TRBV5-1 | CASSVRQGKGEKLFF | TGCGCCAGCAGCGTACGACAGGGTAAAGGTGAAAAACTGTTTTTT
. | . | 14 | TRBJ2-6 | TRBV7-9 | CAILRGSGANVLTF | TGTGCCATCTTGAGGGGCTCTGGGGCCAACGTCCTGACTTTC
. | . | 15 | TRBJ1-4 | TRBV6-6 | CASSYMAGENEKLFF | TGTGCCAGCAGTTACATGGCAGGAGAAAATGAAAAACTGTTTTTT
TRBD1 | . | 15 | TRBJ1-2 | TRBV5-1 | CASSRRTGSDYGYTF | TGCGCCAGCAGCCGTCGGACAGGGTCGGACTATGGCTACACCTTC
TRBD1 | once | 13 | TRBJ1-2 | TRBV6-6 | CASSPGQGDGYTF | TGTGCCAGCAGCCCAGGACAGGGAGATGGCTACACCTTC
TRBD1 | . | 14 | TRBJ1-2 | TRBV10-3 | CAISEGQGGYGYTF | TGTGCCATCAGTGAAGGACAGGGCGGGTATGGCTACACCTTC
. | few | 11 | TRBJ2-7 | TRBV6-1 | CAGQTTYEQYF | TGTGCCGGGCAGACCACCTACGAGCAGTACTTC
. | . | 14 | TRBJ1-1 | TRBV19 | CASRLGPLYTEAFF | TGTGCCAGTCGGTTGGGACCTCTTTACACTGAAGCTTTCTTT
. | . | 16 | TRBJ1-6 | TRBV5-8 | CASSYSTGAYNSPLHF | TGTGCCAGCAGCTACTCCACCGGAGCCTATAATTCACCCCTCCACTTT
. | . | 12 | TRBJ2-7 | TRBV7-2 | CASSSWTLEQYF | TGTGCCAGCAGCTCTTGGACCCTGGAGCAGTACTTC
. | . | 15 | TRBJ1-5 | TRBV27 | CASSLYAGSNQPQHF | TGTGCCAGCAGTTTATATGCAGGGAGCAATCAGCCCCAGCATTTT
. | . | 17 | TRBJ2-3 | TRBV7-2 | CASSLSSVGPLNLKQYF | TGTGCCAGCAGCTTATCCTCGGTGGGGCCTCTGAACTTGAAGCAGTATTTT
. | . | 13 | TRBJ2-1 | TRBV6-5 | CASSYSLTNEQFF | TGTGCCAGCAGTTACTCGTTGACCAATGAGCAGTTCTTC
. | . | 14 | TRBJ2-5 | TRBV5-1 | CASSLKEGQETQYF | TGCGCCAGCAGCTTGAAGGAGGGCCAAGAGACCCAGTACTTC
TRBD1 | . | 14 | TRBJ1-2 | TRBV7-2 | CASSSGQGAWGYTF | TGTGCCAGCAGCTCTGGACAGGGGGCCTGGGGCTACACCTTC
. | . | 16 | TRBJ1-6 | TRBV6-1 | CASSGHDSTYNSPLHF | TGTGCCAGCAGTGGCCACGACAGTACCTATAATTCACCCCTCCACTTT
. | . | 19 | TRBJ1-2 | TRBV4-1 | CASSQDSALGVLKHYGYTF | TGCGCCAGCAGCCAAGATTCGGCCCTGGGGGTTTTAAAGCACTATGGCTACACCTTC
TRBD2 | . | 17 | TRBJ2-7 | TRBV4-2 | CASSQELSSGGADEQYF | TGTGCCAGCAGCCAAGAGCTATCTAGCGGGGGGGCCGACGAGCAGTACTTC
TRBD2 | . | 17 | TRBJ2-7 | TRBV27 | CASSPTYSGARGYEQYF | TGTGCCAGCAGTCCGACTTATAGCGGGGCGCGAGGTTACGAGCAGTACTTC
TRBD1 | . | 13 | TRBJ1-6 | TRBV5-6 | CASRGQEDSPLHF | TGTGCCAGCAGGGGACAGGAAGATTCACCCCTCCACTTT
. | . | 15 | TRBJ1-2 | TRBV19 | CASSASDGRAYGYTF | TGTGCCAGTAGTGCATCGGATGGTAGGGCCTATGGCTACACCTTC